This T cell receptor (beta chain) stems from a study of cytomegalovirus exposure and HLA in healthy donors. Study-wide points: Accurate prediction of HLA-A and HLA-B alleles (for most subjects) was reportedly achieved from TCR beta sequences. The availability of immune exposure information extended only to CMV serostatus. In vitro, a few CMV-associated chains proved specific for CMV antigens.

On this clone: The antigen is not known.

The study ran its PCR with 60 Vbeta and 13 Jbeta primers. Original handling: Approximately 80 million unique TCR beta chains, about 10 million of them shared, were counted by a later analysis. Generated by immunoSEQ multiplex PCR, the TCRdb table keeps only in-frame clones and is missing some. The V and J calls and clone size are taken from that table; D and trimming were inferred from the DNA. The sample lists 150,000 or so clones, around 84% occurring once. Trimming stripped 0 bases from V and 0 bases from J, with 14 bases between. In germline, CDR1 is GTSNPN, CDR2 SVGIG (reference sequence). The CDR3 runs to 17 residues.

The sequencing input was PBMCs. The sequence derives from a man aged 40-50 years in good health and CMV-seropositive. This sequence joins TRBV30 and TRBJ2-2; possible D gene TRBD2, 5 bases. The CDR3: CAWSVGSLLANTGELFF. The CDR3 region has the DNA TGTGCCTGGAGTGTAGGGAGCCTCCTCGCGAACACCGGGGAGCTGTTTTTT.